The source of this T cell receptor (beta chain) is a study of T cells in Graves' hyperthyroidism and ophthalmopathy. Of note for this clonotype: A much larger clone is a single base away; this may be a read error.

The germline CDR1 and CDR2 sequences are DFQATT and SNEGSKA (reference sequence). V was clipped by 0 bases and J by 7 bases, with 0 bases between them. There are 10 residues in the CDR3. There were TCR beta CDR3 regions amplified from RNA transcripts. A first-round RT-PCR of the TCR CDR3 used the HTBI primer set. MiXCR was run by TCRdb on the multiplex PCR reads, yielding one entry per CDR3 protein. The data hold about 380,000 distinct CDR3 sequences, with around 20% observed a single time. The chain uses TRBV20-1 and TRBJ1-4; D remains unclear. The receptor was isolated from a man aged 18-30 years with Graves' ophthalmopathy. Sequencing was carried out using blood. The CDR3 bases are TGCAGTGCTAGAGATGAAAAACTGTTTTTT. It codes for CSARDEKLFF.